This T cell receptor beta chain came from a study of cytomegalovirus exposure and HLA in healthy donors. As for the study in general: An earlier analysis found fewer than 120 million unique TCR beta sequences from approximately 190 million T cells. Unique TCRs numbering roughly 85 million, obtained from HLA-typed donors, made up an early data release. Broader study findings: Reported results showed that the classifier diagnosed cytomegalovirus status with high specificity and sensitivity. Across all donors, roughly uniform sequencing depth was an assumption of the presence/absence analyses.

The PCR had 60 Vbeta and 13 Jbeta primers. The protocol was immunoSEQ multiplex PCR, while the TCRdb copy is restricted to in-frame clones and leaves out a portion. This table holds 150,000 to 190,000 clones, 80% to 90% found once. Per germline, CDR1 MRHNA and CDR2 SNTAGT. The J segment lost 5 bases and the V segment lost 8 bases, leaving 5 bases of the junction unmatched. The CDR3 spans 13 residues. Concerning this clone itself: What it recognizes is unknown.

The sequenced material came from PBMCs. The chain combines TRBV6-4 with TRBJ2-3; the match to TRBD2 covers 9 bases. This TCR was sampled from a woman aged 18 to 35 in good health and CMV-seronegative. The CDR3 sequence is CASAGGPEDTQYF. CDR3 nucleotide sequence: TGTGCCAGCGCGGGGGGGCCTGAAGATACGCAGTATTTT.